Shown below are 28 T cell receptor beta chains from a single sample sequenced in a study of T cell responses to AZD1222 COVID-19 vaccine. Sequencing was performed with immunoSEQ multiplex PCR; in TCRdb, only in-frame clones are kept and a portion is missing. The sample yields 140,000 to 150,000 clones, about 81% seen once. Sequences were derived from peripheral blood, sampled on day 0 of MenACWY control vaccination. The receptors come from an adult in good health.

This clone was observed once. This chain connects TRBV5-6 to TRBJ2-5; TRBD2 matches 8 bases. The germline CDR1 and CDR2 sequences are SGHDT and YYEEEE. This CDR3 is built from 13 residues. The J segment lost 5 bases and the V segment lost 2 bases, leaving 2 bases of the junction unmatched. CDR3 residues: CASSLAGVETQYF. In nucleotides, the CDR3 is TGTGCCAGCAGCTTAGCGGGGGTGGAGACCCAGTACTTC.

The V and J genes are TRBV7-2 and TRBJ2-7; 8 positions agree with TRBD2. CDR1 SGHTA and CDR2 FQGNSA come from the germline V gene. The junction had 9 bases not matched to a gene; V was cut back by 8 bases and J by 6 bases. This CDR3 comprises 13 residues. The CDR3 loop reads CASHYGGAGEQYF. CDR3 nucleotides: TGTGCCAGCCATTACGGGGGGGCAGGCGAGCAGTACTTC.

The chain couples TRBV28 to TRBJ2-1; tentatively, D is TRBD1 (5 bases). The CDR3 loop spans 15 amino acids. The germline gives CDR1 MDHEN, CDR2 SYDVKM. Trimming left V 7 bases short and J 4 bases short, with 17 bases between. The CDR3 loop is CASNYRTANYNEQFF. CDR3 nucleotide sequence: TGTGCCAGCAACTACAGGACGGCGAATTACAATGAGCAGTTCTTC. The complete variable domain, with remaining parts taken from reference TRBV28 and TRBJ2-1, reads DVKVTQSSRYLVKRTGEKVFLECVQDMDHENMFWYRQDPGLGLRLIYFSYDVKMKEKGDIPEGYSVSREKKERFSLILESASTNQTSMYLCASNYRTANYNEQFFGPGTRLTVL.

This clone was seen a few times. The chain recombines TRBV7-9 with TRBJ2-7, with D perhaps TRBD1 or TRBD2 (5 bases each). Germline CDR1 SEHNR, CDR2 FQNEAQ (reference sequence). The CDR3 covers 15 residues. The germline V and J ends were trimmed by 4 bases and 2 bases, with 15 bases remaining between them. The CDR3 DNA sequence: TGTGCCAGCAGCTCCTTTGGGACCAAAGCCTACGAGCAGTACGTC. Encoded protein: CASSSFGTKAYEQYV.

V usage is TRBV19 and J usage is TRBJ2-7; TRBD1 matches 8 bases. The CDR3 covers 15 residues. Losses at the gene ends were 7 bases for V and 3 bases for J; bases not matched to a gene: 11. Germline CDR1 reads LNHDA; CDR2 reads SQIVND (reference sequence). In DNA, the CDR3 is TGTGCCAGTACCCCGACGACAGGGACAGGCTACGAGCAGTACTTC. This translates into CASTPTTGTGYEQYF.

The rearrangement links TRBV19 to TRBJ1-2; the D gene is possibly TRBD1 (6 bases). The CDR3 length is 15 residues. The V and J ends lost 7 bases and 5 bases respectively, with 20 bases between them. Germline V CDR1 and CDR2: LNHDA, SQIVND (reference sequence). CDR3: CASTSSRTVWYGYTF. The CDR3 DNA follows: TGTGCCAGTACCTCCTCCAGGACAGTGTGGTATGGCTACACCTTC.

The chain employs TRBV12-3 or TRBV12-4 and TRBJ1-1; D is uncertain. The CDR3 is made up of 13 amino acids. The germline V and J ends were trimmed by 6 bases and 6 bases, with 14 bases remaining between them. CDR3 in DNA: TGTGCCAGCAGATTCCTCGAGTGGTCTGAAGCTTTCTTT. Translating gives CASRFLEWSEAFF.

This sequence joins TRBV28 and TRBJ1-3; D is uncertain. The CDR3 consists of 11 residues. Trimming took off 6 bases at V and 4 bases at J, with 4 bases between the two ends. Germline V gene data show CDR1 as MDHEN and CDR2 as SYDVKM. The chain's CDR3 is CASREGNTIYF. CDR3 DNA sequence: TGTGCCAGCAGGGAAGGAAACACCATATATTTT. Drawing the rest from reference TRBV28 and TRBJ1-3, the complete variable domain is DVKVTQSSRYLVKRTGEKVFLECVQDMDHENMFWYRQDPGLGLRLIYFSYDVKMKEKGDIPEGYSVSREKKERFSLILESASTNQTSMYLCASREGNTIYFGEGSWLTVV.

V gene TRBV7-6 combines with J gene TRBJ2-2; 7 bases agree with TRBD2. V dropped 2 bases and J dropped 0; count of bases not matched to a gene: 6. CDR1 and CDR2 (germline): SGHVS, FNYEAQ. This CDR3 has 17 residues. DNA of the CDR3: TGTGCCAGCAGCTTACCGGGCGGGGGAGCGAACACCGGGGAGCTGTTTTTT. Translating it yields CASSLPGGGANTGELFF.

The chain has TRBV7-9 and TRBJ2-5; D not resolved. V was pared by 3 bases and J by 3 bases, with 11 bases between. The CDR3 extends over 14 amino acids. Germline assignment: CDR1 SEHNR and CDR2 FQNEAQ (reference sequence). The CDR3 region has the DNA TGTGCCAGCAGCTTTCTCAAGGGTGAAGAGACCCAGTACTTC. Translated, it gives CASSFLKGEETQYF.

The chain joins TRBV25-1 to TRBJ2-1; D remains ambiguous. The CDR3 runs to 15 residues. CDR1 and CDR2 (germline): MGHDK, SYGVNS. With 6 bases removed from V and 7 bases from J, the gap between germline ends came to 19 bases. The CDR3 sequence is CASSETTTGRNEQFF. The CDR3 bases are TGTGCCAGCAGCGAGACAACAACCGGGCGGAATGAGCAGTTCTTC. The whole variable domain, remainder taken from reference TRBV25-1 and TRBJ2-1, is EADIYQTPRYLVIGTGKKITLECSQTMGHDKMYWYQQDPGMELHLIHYSYGVNSTEKGDLSSESTVSRIRTEHFPLTLESARPSHTSQYLCASSETTTGRNEQFFGPGTRLTVL.

The chain recombines TRBV11-2 with TRBJ1-1; 7 bases map to TRBD1. V shed 5 bases and J 4 bases; nucleotides not matched to a gene: 7. The CDR3 runs 14 residues. Germline V gene data show CDR1 as SGHAT and CDR2 as FQNNGV. The CDR3 sequence is CASSPSRDSTEAFF. The CDR3 nucleotides are TGTGCCAGCAGCCCTAGCAGGGACAGCACTGAAGCTTTCTTT.

V is TRBV11-2 and J is TRBJ2-1; D not resolved. Trimming removed 2 bases at V and 0 bases at J, with 5 bases between. This CDR3 contains 14 residues. Germline V gives CDR1 SGHAT, CDR2 FQNNGV. CDR3 DNA: TGTGCCAGCAGCTTACAGAGCTCCTACAATGAGCAGTTCTTC. Translated: CASSLQSSYNEQFF.

This clone was seen repeatedly, ten times or more. This rearrangement joins TRBV6-6 to TRBJ1-1; 8 nucleotides match TRBD1. With V trimmed by 4 bases and J by 3 bases, 4 bases remained unmatched. The CDR3 contains 14 residues. Germline lookup yields CDR1 MNHNY and CDR2 SVGAGI (reference sequence). The CDR3 DNA is TGTGCCAGCAGTTTAGGACAGGGTGACACTGAAGCTTTCTTT. Encoded protein: CASSLGQGDTEAFF.

This clone was picked up a small number of times. The chain couples TRBV2 to TRBJ1-5; D is uncertain. Trimming pared 6 bases from V and 3 bases from J, leaving 12 bases between. The CDR3 spans 14 residues. Germline CDR1 and CDR2: SNHLY and FYNNEI. For the CDR3, the DNA is TGTGCCAGCAGCGGGCATAAGACCAATCAGCCCCAGCATTTT. It codes for CASSGHKTNQPQHF.

CDR3 amino acids: CASSPGYGGGTDTQYF. The DNA for the CDR3 is TGTGCCAGCAGTCCAGGGTACGGGGGGGGCACAGATACGCAGTATTTT. The rearrangement links TRBV7-7 to TRBJ2-3; TRBD2 matches at 8 bases. This CDR3 is built from 16 residues. Germline V gene sequence: CDR1 SSHAT, CDR2 FNYEAQ (reference sequence). With V trimmed by 6 bases and J by 1 base, 9 bases remained unmatched.

This clone was found once. The chain has TRBV19 and TRBJ2-7, with a possible D match to TRBD1 (6 bases). The CDR3 loop spans 16 amino acids. Germline CDR1 is LNHDA and CDR2 is SQIVND (reference sequence). V lost 5 bases to trimming and J lost 3 bases, with 20 bases between them. In nucleotides, the CDR3 is TGTGCCAGTAGTCCTTTAAAGGCGGACAGCTTCTACGAGCAGTACTTC. The encoded protein is CASSPLKADSFYEQYF.

The gene calls are TRBV30 and TRBJ2-1; no clear D gene. The germline V and J ends were trimmed by 2 bases and 7 bases, with 15 bases remaining between them. Germline V gene data show CDR1 as GTSNPN and CDR2 as SVGIG (reference sequence). The CDR3 covers 14 residues. CDR3: CAWSPVGLGNEQFF. In nucleotides, the CDR3 is TGTGCCTGGAGTCCCGTTGGCCTCGGGAATGAGCAGTTCTTC.

The chain links TRBV11-3 to TRBJ2-3; TRBD2 matches 9 bases. Germline CDR1 and CDR2: SGHNT and YENEEA. CDR3 length: 17 amino acids. V lost 5 bases and J lost 4; bases outside the gene matches: 13. The CDR3: CASSQGALAGFSDTQYF. DNA for the CDR3: TGTGCCAGCAGCCAAGGCGCCCTAGCGGGGTTTTCAGATACGCAGTATTTT.

The chain couples TRBV6-2 or TRBV6-3 to TRBJ2-2; D remains ambiguous. With 3 bases removed from V and 8 bases from J, the gap between germline ends came to 7 bases. Germline CDR1 is MNHEY and CDR2 is SVGEGT. This CDR3 is built from 12 residues. In DNA form, the CDR3 reads TGTGCCAGCAGTTATTTGGCAGGGGAGCTGTTTTTT. Translation gives CASSYLAGELFF.

The chain uses TRBV7-9 and TRBJ1-2; D is unresolved. The V gene's germline CDR1 is SEHNR and CDR2 FQNEAQ (reference sequence). The ends were cut back, 1 base at V and 7 bases at J, with 10 bases in the middle. This CDR3 contains 13 residues. The CDR3 nucleotides read TGTGCCAGCAGCTTAGAGGGTGACATTGGCTACACCTTC. Translating it yields CASSLEGDIGYTF.

The V gene is TRBV19, the J gene TRBJ1-2; a possible D gene is TRBD1 (5 bases). The CDR3 loop spans 15 amino acids. CDR1 is LNHDA, CDR2 SQIVND, per germline (reference sequence). The V and J ends lost 7 bases and 4 bases respectively, with 19 bases between them. CDR3 sequence: CASKPQGEWGYGYTF. As DNA, the CDR3 is TGTGCCAGTAAGCCCCAGGGTGAATGGGGCTATGGCTACACCTTC.

The rearrangement links TRBV7-8 to TRBJ1-5, with D uncertain. The CDR3 length is 14 residues. CDR1 and CDR2 from the germline V gene are SGHVS and FQNEAQ. V gave up 2 bases and J gave up 2 bases, with 7 bases separating them. The DNA for the CDR3 is TGTGCCAGCAGCTTACCGGACGGCAATCAGCCCCAGCATTTT. It yields the protein CASSLPDGNQPQHF.

V and J are TRBV2 and TRBJ1-5; D is possibly TRBD1 (5 bases). Germline V CDR1 and CDR2: SNHLY, FYNNEI. The CDR3 has 15 amino acids. Trimming took 2 bases from V and 2 from J, leaving 10 bases between them. The CDR3 nucleotides read TGTGCCAGCAGTGAACAGGGTGGGGGCAATCAGCCCCAGCATTTT. Translated, it gives CASSEQGGGNQPQHF.

This sequence joins TRBV9 and TRBJ1-2, with 11 nucleotides matching TRBD1. Germline V gene sequence: CDR1 SGDLS, CDR2 YYNGEE. CDR3 length: 15 residues. Unmatched junction bases numbered 5, after V lost 2 bases and J lost 5 bases. The CDR3 DNA follows: TGTGCCAGCAGCGTGGGGGACAGGGGGAGGTATGGCTACACCTTC. Translated, it gives CASSVGDRGRYGYTF.

This chain connects TRBV4-1 to TRBJ2-3, with TRBD2 matching over 13 bases. Germline V gene lookup returns CDR1 MGHRA and CDR2 YSYEKL. Trimming took 3 bases from V and 4 from J; bases not matched to a gene: 7. The CDR3 covers 17 residues. The CDR3 DNA reads as TGCGCCAGCAGCCACCAACTAGCGGGGGGGCCGGCAGATACGCAGTATTTT. Amino acid sequence: CASSHQLAGGPADTQYF.

The chain recombines TRBV15 with TRBJ1-2; D not certain. Germline CDR1 LNHNV, CDR2 YYDKDF (reference sequence). Deletions cut 3 bases from V and 5 bases from J, with 16 bases between. The length of the CDR3 is 15 residues. The CDR3 DNA sequence: TGTGCCACCAGCAGGAGAGATGGGTTCGCGTATGGCTACACCTTC. It yields the protein CATSRRDGFAYGYTF.

The chain links TRBV11-2 to TRBJ1-2, with 10 positions matching TRBD1. Losses at the gene ends were 7 bases for V and 2 bases for J; bases not matched to a gene: 4. Germline loops: CDR1 SGHAT, CDR2 FQNNGV. The CDR3 totals 14 residues. Written as DNA, the CDR3 is TGTGCCAGCACCCGACAGGGGGCGAACTATGGCTACACCTTC. It translates to CASTRQGANYGYTF.